This paragraph covers one T cell receptor (beta chain) sequence. The antigen is unknown. TCR beta CDR3 regions were amplified from RNA. When the TCR CDR3 underwent first-round RT-PCR, the HTBI primer set was used. TCRdb processed the multiplex PCR reads anew with MiXCR; each CDR3 protein has one entry. The data hold 610,000 or so distinct CDR3 sequences, with around 46% observed a single time. This specimen belongs to a study of T cells in Graves' hyperthyroidism and ophthalmopathy. Newly diagnosed hyperthyroidism patients aged 18 to 65 years had disease lasting under 2 months. Orbital computed tomography and thyroid ultrasound, together with serum TRAb and thyroxine and clinical symptoms, were used for diagnoses. Overall study results and limits: Using 13 V-J features, a model discriminated ophthalmopathy from stable hyperthyroidism. The model anticipated ophthalmopathy a median around six months pre-onset.

Germline V CDR1 and CDR2: SEHNR, FQNEAQ (reference sequence). Between the trimmed V and J ends, which lost 10 bases and 1 base, there was a span of 14 bases. The CDR3 contains 13 residues. Specimen: peripheral blood or thyroid tissue (not recorded which). The chain has TRBV7-9 and TRBJ2-7; D could derive from TRBD1 or TRBD2 (5 bases each). The sequence was collected from a woman younger than 30 with Graves' hyperthyroidism. The CDR3 here is CATEGPDSYEQYF. The CDR3 DNA sequence: TGTGCCACCGAGGGGCCTGATTCCTACGAGCAGTACTTC.